This TCR beta chain stems from a study of blood T cells in healthy people across ages. Study results and caveats: Across the age range, TCR beta diversity per million T cells fell in a roughly linear way. More naive CD4+ cells and higher diversity were found in long-lived than in aged donors. Unsorted PBMC input precluded a conclusive naive versus antigen-experienced comparison. Donor CMV status was unknown, possibly confounding expanded clonotype changes.

A note on this clonotype: What it recognizes is unknown. One end of the junction fails to match germline, which may point to a read error.

With a J-beta primer mix and a sample-barcoded 5' primer, a second PCR ran about 7 to 11 cycles. TCRdb itself ran the 5' RACE reads through MiXCR, one entry per CDR3 protein. The table shows over a million distinct CDR3 sequences, with roughly 45% occurring only once. The source is a woman aged 55-69 years in good health. Sequenced sample: blood.

CDR3 region: CASSQWGTSGTNVLTF. The CDR3 nucleotides read TGTGCCAGCAGTCAGTGGGGCACCTCTGGGACCAACGTCCTGACTTTC. This chain joins TRBV27 and TRBJ2-6, with D possibly TRBD1 on 5 matching bases. The CDR3 consists of 16 residues. CDR1 is MNHEY and CDR2 is SMNVEV in the germline V gene (reference sequence).